One sample yielded the 16 T cell receptor beta chains listed below, sequenced in a study of T cells in Graves' hyperthyroidism and ophthalmopathy. It was RNA transcripts that yielded the amplified TCR beta CDR3 regions. A set of HTBI primers served as the primers for a first-round RT-PCR of the TCR CDR3. One entry per CDR3 protein results from TCRdb running MiXCR on the multiplex PCR reads. The table lists hundreds of thousands of distinct CDR3 sequences, 45% of them singletons. The material sequenced was peripheral blood or thyroid tissue (not recorded which). The source of these receptors is an adult man with Graves' disease, either hyperthyroidism or ophthalmopathy (not recorded which).

This clonotype was seen only a few times. The chain's CDR3 is CASSLERDFFEKLFF. The CDR3 nucleotides are TGTGCCAGCAGCTTAGAGCGGGACTTCTTCGAAAAACTGTTTTTT. This sequence joins TRBV7-2 and TRBJ1-4; the D gene is possibly TRBD1 (5 bases). The CDR3 covers 15 residues. CDR1 is SGHTA and CDR2 is FQGNSA in the germline V gene. V gave up 1 base and J gave up 8 bases, with 14 bases separating them.

The gene calls are TRBV19 and TRBJ1-5, with D possibly being TRBD1 (5 bases). There are 15 residues in the CDR3. The germline V gene has CDR1 LNHDA and CDR2 SQIVND (reference sequence). The ends were cut back, 7 bases at V and 4 bases at J, with 17 bases in the middle. This chain's CDR3 is CASTPGPFPNQPQHF. The CDR3 DNA reads TGTGCCAGTACCCCGGGACCTTTTCCGAATCAGCCCCAGCATTTT.

This sequence joins TRBV20-1 and TRBJ2-7; D remains unclear. V shed 1 base and J shed 3 bases, with 10 bases lying between them. This CDR3 region has 13 residues. In germline, CDR1 is DFQATT, CDR2 SNEGSKA (reference sequence). The CDR3 coding sequence is TGCAGTGCTAGAGGCGTTTCGGGCTACGAGCAGTACTTC. Its protein product is CSARGVSGYEQYF.

Note on this clonotype: Without the conserved terminal phenylalanine or tryptophan, this CDR3 likely stems from a read error. The limits of the CDR3 on the DNA are not certain, so only TCRdb's listed CDR3 is given. This rearrangement joins TRBV7-2 to TRBJ1-3; the DNA was not used to check the table's D call, TRBD1. The CDR3 spans 8 amino acids, including both terminal residues. In germline, CDR1 is SGHTA, CDR2 FQGNSA. The CDR3 spells CASSQDQG.

This clonotype was counted only a few times. The CDR3 protein is CSALEGNQPQHF. In DNA, the CDR3 is TGCAGTGCTTTGGAGGGCAATCAGCCCCAGCATTTT. The chain couples TRBV20-1 to TRBJ1-5, with D unresolved. Germline assignment: CDR1 DFQATT and CDR2 SNEGSKA (reference sequence). The V and J ends lost 5 bases and 2 bases respectively, with 7 bases between them. This CDR3 region has 12 residues.

Concerning this clonotype itself: A junction boundary mismatches the germline segment, possibly from a read error. This chain links TRBV2 with TRBJ2-2; D might be TRBD1 (6 bases). Per the germline V gene, CDR1 is SNHLY and CDR2 is FYNNEI. The CDR3 consists of 17 residues. CDR3 in DNA: TGTGCCAGCAGTCAAGCGACAGGCTTCGCGAACACCGGGGAGCTGTTTTTT. As protein: CASSQATGFANTGELFF.

CDR3 nucleotide sequence: TGTGCCAGCACCGACAGGGGGCGGTCGGGAACTGAAGCTTTCTTT. Translation: CASTDRGRSGTEAFF. The rearrangement uses TRBV7-9 and TRBJ1-1, with TRBD1 identical over 10 bases. The CDR3 runs 15 residues. The trim removed 7 bases at V and 5 bases at J, leaving 10 bases unmatched. CDR1 and CDR2 from the germline V gene are SEHNR and FQNEAQ (reference sequence).

This clonotype was seen only a few times. This chain uses TRBV20-1 with TRBJ1-6; D ambiguous. The CDR3 spans 14 residues. The V end lost 6 bases, the J end lost 0 bases, and 9 bases lay between the germline ends. The germline CDR1 and CDR2 sequences are DFQATT and SNEGSKA (reference sequence). Here the CDR3 DNA reads TGCAGTGCGACACGTAACTCCTATAATTCACCCCTCCACTTT. Protein sequence: CSATRNSYNSPLHF.

V gene TRBV2 combines with J gene TRBJ1-2; the D is unclear. Germline-derived CDR1 and CDR2 are SNHLY and FYNNEI. V lost 3 bases to trimming and J lost 4 bases, with 12 bases between them. This CDR3 spans 14 amino acids. The DNA of the CDR3 is TGTGCCAGCAGTGAGCGAGGTCTCATCTATGGCTACACCTTC. Its translation is CASSERGLIYGYTF.

This clonotype has at least ten counts. The chain has TRBV9 and TRBJ1-2; 7 bases are shared with TRBD1. In germline, CDR1 is SGDLS, CDR2 YYNGEE. The CDR3 runs 14 residues. Unmatched junction bases numbered 7, after V lost 4 bases and J lost 4 bases. Written as DNA, the CDR3 is TGTGCCAGCAGCCCTCGACAGGGCGGCTATGGCTACACCTTC. This codes for CASSPRQGGYGYTF.

This sequence joins TRBV7-9 and TRBJ1-1; perhaps TRBD1 as D (5 bases). This CDR3 contains 15 residues. Germline CDR1 SEHNR, CDR2 FQNEAQ (reference sequence). Trimming pared 1 base from V and 4 bases from J, leaving 13 bases between. CDR3 in DNA: TGTGCCAGCAGCTTAGACTTGGGGGGAGGCACTGAAGCTTTCTTT. Its translation: CASSLDLGGGTEAFF. The full variable domain, completed using reference TRBV7-9 and TRBJ1-1, is DTGVSQNPRHKITKRGQNVTFRCDPISEHNRLYWYRQTLGQGPEFLTYFQNEAQLEKSRLLSDRFSAERPKGSFSTLEIQRTEQGDSAMYLCASSLDLGGGTEAFFGQGTRLTVV.

The chain combines TRBV15 with TRBJ1-6; D uncertain. V lost 0 bases, J lost 10 bases, and 13 bases lay in between. Germline assignment: CDR1 LNHNV and CDR2 YYDKDF (reference sequence). There are 15 residues in the CDR3. CDR3 sequence: CATSRDLGALSPLHF. As DNA, the CDR3 is TGTGCCACCAGCAGAGATCTGGGAGCGCTCTCACCCCTCCACTTT. Full variable domain (rest looked up from reference TRBV15 and TRBJ1-6): DAMVIQNPRYQVTQFGKPVTLSCSQTLNHNVMYWYQQKSSQAPKLLFHYYDKDFNNEADTPDNFQSRRPNTSFCFLDIRSPGLGDTAMYLCATSRDLGALSPLHFGNGTRLTVT.

The V and J genes are TRBV10-3 and TRBJ2-5; D gene unclear. CDR1 ENHRY and CDR2 SYGVKD come from the germline V gene. Trimming stripped 11 bases from V and 9 bases from J, with 19 bases between. CDR3 length equals 12 residues. In DNA, the CDR3 is TGTGCCTCAGGACCCGAGGCCCAGCCCCAGTACTTC. Translating gives CASGPEAQPQYF.

The J gene is TRBJ2-7, the V gene TRBV7-2; no firm D call. Germline-derived CDR1 and CDR2 are SGHTA and FQGNSA. CDR3 length: 15 amino acids. The V end was cut by 3 bases, the J end by 1 base, with 13 bases between. CDR3 sequence: CASSFFTGPSYEQYF. The CDR3 nucleotides read TGTGCCAGCAGCTTTTTTACCGGGCCTTCCTACGAGCAGTACTTC.

In its sample, this clonotype was seen a few times. The chain employs TRBV7-9 and TRBJ1-1, with a possible D match to TRBD1 (6 bases). V lost 5 bases to trimming and J lost 2 bases, with 21 bases between them. The CDR3 length is 17 residues. Per germline, CDR1 SEHNR and CDR2 FQNEAQ (reference sequence). The CDR3 here is CASSVDPRGPINTEAFF. The CDR3, as DNA: TGTGCCAGCAGCGTGGACCCCAGGGGTCCGATAAACACTGAAGCTTTCTTT.

The CDR3: CASSLSTGTGSSPLHF. The CDR3 DNA is TGTGCCAGCAGCCTAAGCACCGGGACAGGGAGTTCACCCCTCCACTTT. The chain employs TRBV7-6 and TRBJ1-6; 9 nucleotides match TRBD1. The CDR3 sequence is 16 residues long. Trimming cost V 5 bases and J 9 bases; bases outside gene matches: 11. Germline CDR1 reads SGHVS; CDR2 reads FNYEAQ.